One sample yielded the 8 T cell receptor beta chains listed below, sequenced in a study. MiXCR, run by TCRdb on the RT-PCR reads, gives a single entry per CDR3 protein. Seen here are more than 600,000 distinct CDR3 sequences, 12% to 15% observed once, and the top ten hold 3% to 4.5%. What was sequenced was memory CD4+ T cells from blood. The source of these receptors is a female donor in good health, serving as a healthy control.

This clonotype showed up many times. The chain joins TRBV29-1 to TRBJ2-3, with TRBD2 matching 10 bases. This CDR3 is 14 amino acids long. Germline CDR1 is SQVTM and CDR2 is ANQGSEA. After removal of 4 bases from V and 4 bases from J, the junction contained 5 bases not matched to a gene. In nucleotides, the CDR3 is TGCAGCGTTGTGGTAGCGGGAGGCTCAGATACGCAGTATTTT. Its translation is CSVVVAGGSDTQYF.

This clonotype was seen repeatedly, ten times or more. The chain joins TRBV7-9 to TRBJ2-7; the D gene is possibly TRBD2 (6 bases). Trimming left V 5 bases short and J 3 bases short, with 8 bases between. This CDR3 comprises 12 residues. Germline V CDR1 and CDR2: SEHNR, FQNEAQ (reference sequence). The chain's CDR3 is CASSRDFYEQYF. In nucleotides, the CDR3 is TGTGCCAGCAGCCGGGACTTCTACGAGCAGTACTTC.

This chain joins TRBV6-1 and TRBJ1-6; the D gene is possibly TRBD1 (6 bases). V lost 3 bases, J lost 11 bases, and 11 bases lay in between. There are 13 residues in the CDR3. Germline lookup yields CDR1 MNHNS and CDR2 SASEGT. The CDR3 nucleotides are TGTGCCAGCAGTGAGGGGACATTGACACCCCTCCACTTT. It yields the protein CASSEGTLTPLHF.

This clonotype has a count of ten or more. V gene TRBV7-9 combines with J gene TRBJ1-6; maybe TRBD1 (6 bases). The V gene lost 5 bases and the J gene lost 6 bases, with 20 bases spanning the gap. This CDR3 is 17 amino acids long. From germline, CDR1 is SEHNR and CDR2 FQNEAQ (reference sequence). The CDR3 nucleotides are TGTGCCAGCAGCCACGGAGGAGGGGGGAGTTTTAATTCACCCCTCCACTTT. Translating it yields CASSHGGGGSFNSPLHF.

This clonotype was seen a few times. The chain employs TRBV6-5 and TRBJ1-1; 7 positions agree with TRBD1. Germline CDR1 MNHEY, CDR2 SVGAGI. The CDR3 length is 11 residues. The trim removed 5 bases at V and 12 bases at J, leaving 6 bases unmatched. The CDR3 sequence is CASSDRVLTFF. In DNA, the CDR3 is TGTGCCAGCAGTGACAGGGTTTTGACTTTCTTT.

The rearrangement uses TRBV27 and TRBJ1-5, with 9 bases matching TRBD1. The CDR3 length is 15 residues. Germline lookup yields CDR1 MNHEY and CDR2 SMNVEV (reference sequence). V trimming: 5 bases; J trimming: 5 bases; junction bases outside the gene matches: 7. The CDR3 loop reads CASSGGTGRDQPQHF. CDR3 DNA sequence: TGTGCCAGCAGTGGAGGGACAGGGAGGGATCAGCCCCAGCATTTT.

Note on this clonotype: No conserved phenylalanine or tryptophan ends this CDR3, so it is likely a read error. The chain couples TRBV7-2 to TRBJ1-2; D is unclear. Germline-derived CDR1 and CDR2 are SGHTA and FQGNSA. The CDR3 has 12 residues. The V end lost 6 bases, the J end lost 8 bases, and 13 bases lay between the germline ends. The CDR3 sequence is CASSSEVGGYTC. As DNA, the CDR3 is TGTGCCAGCAGTTCCGAAGTGGGGGGCTACACCTGC.

This clonotype was observed at least ten times. The chain links TRBV12-3 or TRBV12-4 to TRBJ2-3; unclear D gene. The CDR3 extends over 13 amino acids. Deletions cut 1 base from V and 3 bases from J, with 5 bases between. The CDR3 nucleotides read TGTGCCAGCAGTTTAGAAGAAACAGATACGCAGTATTTT. Translating gives CASSLEETDTQYF.